What follows are 23 T cell receptor beta chains derived from one specimen sequenced in a study of T cell responses to AZD1222 COVID-19 vaccine. The data were produced by immunoSEQ multiplex PCR, yet TCRdb's version contains in-frame clones alone and is incomplete. This sample yields more than 95,000 clones, of which around 88% are seen a single time; 8% to 10% belongs to the top ten. The specimen comprised peripheral blood, sampled on day 0 of AZD1222 vaccination. The receptors stem from an adult in good health.

The V call is TRBV6-1, the J call TRBJ1-2, with D unclear. V shed 2 bases and J shed 0 bases, with 10 bases lying between them. Germline V gene lookup returns CDR1 MNHNS and CDR2 SASEGT. There are 15 residues in the CDR3. The CDR3 loop reads CASSERAGSNYGYTF. The CDR3 DNA sequence: TGTGCCAGCAGTGAAAGGGCCGGGTCTAACTATGGCTACACCTTC.

In its sample, this clone was seen a few times. This CDR3 is CASSGQGAGNQPQHF. The CDR3 DNA sequence: TGTGCCAGCAGTGGACAGGGGGCGGGCAATCAGCCCCAGCATTTT. V usage is TRBV25-1 and J usage is TRBJ1-5; 10 nucleotides agree with TRBD1. J lost 2 bases, V lost 4 bases, and 2 bases had no gene match. Germline V CDR1 and CDR2: MGHDK, SYGVNS. CDR3 size: 15 residues.

This chain links TRBV15 with TRBJ1-5, with 7 bases matching TRBD1. This CDR3 contains 15 residues. The V segment lost 8 bases and the J segment 4 bases; nucleotides outside the gene matches: 11. Germline CDR1 reads LNHNV; CDR2 reads YYDKDF (reference sequence). CDR3 sequence: CATSLSTGVNQPQHF. The CDR3 DNA reads as TGTGCCACCTCACTTAGCACAGGGGTAAATCAGCCCCAGCATTTT.

The chain employs TRBV18 and TRBJ2-3; tentative D call: TRBD1 (5 bases). Germline V gene lookup returns CDR1 KGHSH and CDR2 LQKENI. This CDR3 contains 14 residues. V was trimmed by 3 bases and J by 4 bases, leaving 11 bases between them. The CDR3 spells CASSPSDSPDTQYF. The CDR3, as DNA: TGTGCCAGCTCACCGTCCGACAGCCCAGATACGCAGTATTTT.

This clone has a single count. CDR3 nucleotides: TGTGCCAGCAGTTACACCTGGTCTGTTGAGAACACTGAAGCTTTCTTT. Translated, it gives CASSYTWSVENTEAFF. The J gene is TRBJ1-1, the V gene TRBV6-5; D is unresolved. V was cut by 2 bases and J by 1 base, with 14 bases left in between. Germline V gives CDR1 MNHEY, CDR2 SVGAGI. The CDR3 is made up of 16 amino acids.

The CDR3 is CASSLAGTGGSGSGELFF. In DNA, the CDR3 is TGCGCCAGCAGCTTAGCCGGGACAGGGGGCTCTGGGTCCGGGGAGCTGTTTTTT. V usage is TRBV5-1 and J usage is TRBJ2-2; 12 positions match TRBD1. J lost 6 bases, V lost 2 bases, and 11 bases had no gene match. The CDR3 loop spans 18 amino acids. Germline CDR1 is SGHRS and CDR2 is YFSETQ. Variable domain in full (rest from reference TRBV5-1 and TRBJ2-2): KAGVTQTPRYLIKTRGQQVTLSCSPISGHRSVSWYQQTPGQGLQFLFEYFSETQRNKGNFPGRFSGRQFSNSRSEMNVSTLELGDSALYLCASSLAGTGGSGSGELFFGEGSRLTVL.

V and J are TRBV6-4 and TRBJ2-1; the D gene is possibly TRBD1 (6 bases). The CDR3 totals 15 residues. The germline CDR1 and CDR2 sequences are MRHNA and SNTAGT. The V end lost 6 bases, the J end lost 4 bases, and 16 bases lay between the germline ends. The CDR3 region is CASRTRGQIYNEQFF. CDR3 bases: TGTGCCAGCAGGACCCGAGGACAGATTTACAATGAGCAGTTCTTC.

This chain links TRBV19 with TRBJ1-2; 7 nucleotides match TRBD1. The germline gives CDR1 LNHDA, CDR2 SQIVND (reference sequence). There are 13 residues in the CDR3. V gave up 7 bases and J gave up 4 bases; unmatched junction bases: 6. For the CDR3, the DNA is TGTGCCAGTATGGTGACAGGGACCTATGGCTACACCTTC. Translating it yields CASMVTGTYGYTF.

The chain employs TRBV9 and TRBJ1-6; D unclear. Germline lookup yields CDR1 SGDLS and CDR2 YYNGEE. Trimming pared 0 bases from V and 0 bases from J, leaving 4 bases between. This CDR3 has 15 amino acids. CDR3 DNA: TGTGCCAGCAGCGTAGGGAGCTCCTATAATTCACCCCTCCACTTT. This codes for CASSVGSSYNSPLHF.

V and J are TRBV4-1 and TRBJ1-1; D remains unclear. CDR1 and CDR2 (germline): MGHRA, YSYEKL. Between the trimmed V and J ends, which lost 0 bases and 5 bases, there was a span of 10 bases. This CDR3 has 14 amino acids. The CDR3 is CASSQEAVRTEAFF. CDR3 coding DNA: TGCGCCAGCAGCCAAGAGGCGGTGAGGACTGAAGCTTTCTTT.

The V call is TRBV7-3, the J call TRBJ2-2; a weak D match, TRBD1 (6 bases). The V gene's germline CDR1 is SGHTA and CDR2 FQGTGA. The CDR3 contains 13 residues. Trimming pared 4 bases from V and 4 bases from J, leaving 7 bases between. This CDR3 is CASSSQGTGELFF. Here the CDR3 DNA reads TGTGCCAGCAGCTCACAGGGCACCGGGGAGCTGTTTTTT.

This clone came up a few times. The genes are TRBV4-2 and TRBJ1-4; 10 bases align to TRBD1. From germline, CDR1 is LGHNA and CDR2 YNFKEQ. This CDR3 is built from 15 residues. The J segment lost 6 bases and the V segment lost 3 bases, leaving 4 bases of the junction unmatched. In nucleotides, the CDR3 is TGTGCCAGCAGCCAGGGGGGGACAGGGGATGAAAAACTGTTTTTT. As protein: CASSQGGTGDEKLFF.

The chain employs TRBV20-1 and TRBJ1-1; D unresolved. The CDR3 totals 10 residues. The germline CDR1 and CDR2 sequences are DFQATT and SNEGSKA (reference sequence). V was trimmed by 3 bases and J by 6 bases, leaving 5 bases between them. CDR3 amino acids: CSARSAEAFF. CDR3 nucleotide sequence: TGCAGTGCTAGGAGTGCTGAAGCTTTCTTT.

The chain combines TRBV2 with TRBJ2-7, with 9 bases matching TRBD1. The CDR3 extends over 14 amino acids. CDR1 and CDR2 (germline): SNHLY, FYNNEI. The V and J ends lost 6 bases and 0 bases, in that order; junction bases with no gene match: 3. The CDR3: CASRRTGASYEQYF. DNA of the CDR3: TGTGCCAGCAGGAGGACAGGGGCCTCCTACGAGCAGTACTTC. The whole variable domain, remainder taken from reference TRBV2 and TRBJ2-7, is EPEVTQTPSHQVTQMGQEVILRCVPISNHLYFYWYRQILGQKVEFLVSFYNNEISEKSEIFDDQFSVERPDGSNFTLKIRSTKLEDSAMYFCASRRTGASYEQYFGPGTRLTVT.

A few counts support this clone. The chain is built from TRBV7-2 and TRBJ1-2, with TRBD1 as a possible D gene (6 bases). Trimming removed 5 bases from V and 0 bases from J, with 16 bases in between. CDR3 size: 16 residues. Germline CDR1 is SGHTA and CDR2 is FQGNSA. The CDR3 region is CASSPRGGGTNYGYTF. The CDR3 coding sequence is TGTGCCAGCAGCCCAAGGGGGGGCGGAACTAACTATGGCTACACCTTC.

The V and J genes are TRBV4-3 and TRBJ2-1; D is uncertain. The CDR3 totals 12 residues. Looked up from germline, CDR1 is LGHNA and CDR2 is YSLEER. Between the trimmed V and J ends, which lost 4 bases and 6 bases, there was a span of 7 bases. CDR3: CASSPGFNEQFF. As DNA, the CDR3 is TGCGCCAGCAGCCCTGGGTTCAATGAGCAGTTCTTC.

The table lists this clone with a few counts. This chain joins TRBV5-1 and TRBJ2-5; the D is unclear. The germline CDR1 and CDR2 sequences are SGHRS and YFSETQ. The CDR3 is made up of 15 amino acids. Trimming removed 0 bases from V and 2 bases from J, with 11 bases in between. CDR3 nucleotide sequence: TGCGCCAGCAGCTTGGGCAGACTCCATCAAGAGACCCAGTACTTC. Protein sequence: CASSLGRLHQETQYF.

V is TRBV7-2 and J is TRBJ2-7, with 9 bases lining up with TRBD2. The CDR3 is made up of 14 amino acids. Trimming at V came to 5 bases and at J to 4 bases, leaving 6 bases not matched to a gene. Germline CDR1 reads SGHTA; CDR2 reads FQGNSA. The CDR3 bases are TGTGCCAGCAGCCTTAGCGGGAGAGGGTACGAGCAGTACTTC. Amino acids: CASSLSGRGYEQYF.

This chain joins TRBV5-4 and TRBJ2-3; D may be TRBD1 (6 bases). This CDR3 is 15 amino acids long. Germline lookup yields CDR1 SGHNT and CDR2 YYREEE (reference sequence). V was cut by 2 bases and J by 0 bases, with 10 bases left in between. CDR3 DNA sequence: TGTGCCAGCAGCTTTTCTGGACAGAGCACAGATACGCAGTATTTT. Encoded protein: CASSFSGQSTDTQYF.

This clone was counted a few times. The rearrangement joins TRBV4-2 to TRBJ2-2, with TRBD2 identical over 9 bases. Germline CDR1 and CDR2: LGHNA and YNFKEQ. J gave up 0 bases and V 2 bases, and 7 bases lay outside the gene matches. This CDR3 comprises 18 residues. The CDR3 protein is CASSQNIAGAANTGELFF. The CDR3 bases are TGTGCCAGCAGCCAAAATATAGCGGGGGCCGCGAACACCGGGGAGCTGTTTTTT.

A single count supports this clone. The chain uses TRBV19 and TRBJ1-2, with D tentatively TRBD1 (6 bases). The V end lost 5 bases, the J end lost 0 bases, and 13 bases lay between the germline ends. CDR1 is LNHDA, CDR2 SQIVND, per germline (reference sequence). The CDR3 is made up of 15 amino acids. The CDR3 DNA sequence: TGTGCCAGTAGTCCTCCGGACAGCACTAACTATGGCTACACCTTC. Translation: CASSPPDSTNYGYTF.

The rearrangement joins TRBV5-5 to TRBJ1-5; D gene uncertain. The CDR3 runs to 13 residues. Per the germline V gene, CDR1 is SGHKS and CDR2 is YYEKEE (reference sequence). Trimming removed 0 bases at V and 8 bases at J, with 9 bases between. The CDR3, as DNA: TGTGCCAGCAGCTTGGGGCAGGAAAAGCCCCAGCATTTT. Its protein product is CASSLGQEKPQHF.

The chain is built from TRBV6-5 and TRBJ2-6, with D tentatively TRBD2 (5 bases). Trimming took off 7 bases at V and 0 bases at J, with 10 bases between the two ends. Germline lookup yields CDR1 MNHEY and CDR2 SVGAGI. This CDR3 has 15 amino acids. CDR3 sequence reads: CASKEEFSGANVLTF. CDR3 in DNA: TGTGCCAGCAAGGAGGAGTTCTCTGGGGCCAACGTCCTGACTTTC.